The present entry profiles one T cell receptor beta chain with its context. The data stem from a study of cytomegalovirus exposure and HLA in healthy donors. The V gene's germline CDR1 is SGHTA and CDR2 FQGNSA. The CDR3 is made up of 14 amino acids. After removal of 6 bases from V and 4 bases from J, the junction contained 8 bases not matched to a gene. In the PCR, 60 Vbeta and 13 Jbeta primers were used. The method was immunoSEQ multiplex PCR; TCRdb's version includes in-frame clones alone and lacks a portion of them. This sample has 150,000 to 200,000 clones; around 79% occur once, and the top ten carry 1.5% to 1.7%.

The clonotype was recovered from a girl aged 10-17 years in good health and CMV-seropositive. The sequenced material came from PBMCs. The chain has TRBV7-2 and TRBJ1-1; 7 nucleotides align to TRBD1. CDR3 DNA: TGTGCCAGCAGACCGAGACAGGGCCCCACTGAAGCTTTCTTT. Its protein is CASRPRQGPTEAFF.